The clone carrying this T cell receptor beta chain came up a few times. The data belong to a study of blood T cells in healthy people across ages. A sample-barcoded 5' primer and a J-beta primer mix were used in a second PCR of about 7 to 12 cycles. TCRdb re-derived calls from the 5' RACE reads in MiXCR, one entry per CDR3 protein. The sample has fewer than 800,000 distinct CDR3 sequences; around 32% are singletons. The V segment lost 6 bases and the J segment 3 bases; nucleotides outside the gene matches: 4. CDR1 is SGHRS and CDR2 is YFSETQ in the germline V gene. This CDR3 region has 15 residues. The material sequenced was blood. This chain connects TRBV5-1 to TRBJ2-5, with 14 positions matching TRBD2. The clonotype comes from a woman aged 80 or over in good health. The CDR3 spells CASNPGLAGEETQYF. CDR3 coding DNA: TGCGCCAGCAACCCGGGACTAGCGGGGGAAGAGACCCAGTACTTC.